This is a list of T cell receptor beta chains from one sample in a study of blood T cell repertoires in COVID-19. TCRdb's table, derived via immunoSEQ multiplex PCR, lists solely in-frame clones and lacks some. The table records roughly 190,000 clones, around 76% of them present only once. The specimen sequenced was peripheral blood. Receptor source: a woman between 50 and 59 years old with active or convalescent COVID-19. Each CDR3 is given with its conserved first and last residue. The D gene is left open where the match is weak.

v_call: TRBV7-9
d_call: TRBD2
cdr3_aa: CASSVSGINGELFF

v_call: TRBV7-3
d_call: -
cdr3_aa: CASSLGGWETQYF

v_call: TRBV29-1
d_call: TRBD1
cdr3_aa: CSGGTGNEQFF

v_call: TRBV7-2
d_call: -
cdr3_aa: CASTGAGLQETQYF

v_call: TRBV19
d_call: TRBD1
cdr3_aa: CASSPDPGTVGKLFF

v_call: TRBV7-9
d_call: TRBD2
cdr3_aa: CASSARGGPFYEQYF

v_call: TRBV7-2
d_call: TRBD1
cdr3_aa: CASSPGTGPNYGYTF

v_call: TRBV6-5
d_call: -
cdr3_aa: CASSYSSTGRHTEAFF

v_call: TRBV29-1
d_call: TRBD1
cdr3_aa: CSVPLKQGASYSYNEQFF

v_call: TRBV18
d_call: -
cdr3_aa: CASSPTEGARNEQYF

v_call: TRBV7-9
d_call: -
cdr3_aa: CASSQSGRGAFF

v_call: TRBV9
d_call: -
cdr3_aa: CASSVTGGVDTQYF

v_call: TRBV7-8
d_call: TRBD1
cdr3_aa: CASSPAGGLGTEAFF

v_call: TRBV3-1/TRBV3-2
d_call: TRBD1
cdr3_aa: CASSPRTGLGTEAFF

v_call: TRBV5-1
d_call: -
cdr3_aa: CASSSQQATNYGYTF

v_call: TRBV7-2
d_call: -
cdr3_aa: CASSLVGVSTGELFF

v_call: TRBV28
d_call: TRBD1
cdr3_aa: CASSSETGYNEKLFF

v_call: TRBV9
d_call: TRBD2
cdr3_aa: CASSATSGGALDTQYF

v_call: TRBV30
d_call: -
cdr3_aa: CAGTPRGGWTSYTF

v_call: TRBV14
d_call: -
cdr3_aa: CASSRSQGPARTQYF

v_call: TRBV19
d_call: TRBD1
cdr3_aa: CASRKSYDRGIETQYF

v_call: TRBV6-1
d_call: -
cdr3_aa: CASSEVFSSYEQYF

v_call: TRBV18
d_call: TRBD2
cdr3_aa: CASSPPRLAGGHYNEQFF

v_call: TRBV18
d_call: TRBD1
cdr3_aa: CASTGTGQGETQYF

v_call: TRBV7-2
d_call: -
cdr3_aa: CASSLSAGRSSEQYF

v_call: TRBV24-1
d_call: TRBD2
cdr3_aa: CATSDKGLAGYNEQFF

v_call: TRBV7-2
d_call: TRBD1
cdr3_aa: CASSPRGAQGAEAFF

v_call: TRBV6-1
d_call: -
cdr3_aa: CASSERGGLNTEAFF